In its sample, the clone carrying this T cell receptor (beta chain) was seen many times. The antigen is not known. The data belong to a study of T-cell reconstitution after alpha-beta-depleted transplantation in children. Study-wide results and caveats: Hyperexpanded clones declined; after one year, newly produced T cells mostly supplied diversity. Some patients' high day-60 TCRbeta diversity was attributed to recipient cells surviving conditioning. There were reportedly several hundred expanded graft clones from which alpha-beta T cells came about two months after transplant.

Preparation of the TCRbeta library used unique molecular identifiers. TCRdb reanalysed the PCR reads using MiXCR and keeps one entry per CDR3 protein. The sample has over 100,000 distinct CDR3 sequences; less than 6% are singletons. Per the germline V gene, CDR1 is MNHNS and CDR2 is SASEGT. There are 18 residues in the CDR3. The germline V and J ends were trimmed by 6 bases and 6 bases, with 26 bases remaining between them. The V and J genes are TRBV6-1 and TRBJ2-2, with D perhaps TRBD2 (7 bases). The source is a female patient between 2 and 15 years old who had a stem cell transplant for Fanconi anemia, so the T cells may come from the graft donor. The source material was PBMCs, mostly from graft donor cells, sampled 60 days after TCRalphabeta/CD19-depleted stem cell transplant. The CDR3: CASSSIRARGRWSGELFF. The CDR3 DNA reads as TGTGCCAGCAGCTCTATCAGGGCGCGGGGGCGCTGGTCCGGGGAGCTGTTTTTT.